The source of this TCR beta chain is a study of CD8 T cells in ankylosing spondylitis. Findings of the study overall: Relatively scarce in peripheral blood, disease-linked clones were CD8+. The authors reported significant enrichment of disease-linked clones in matched ankylosing spondylitis synovial fluid. Seven to nine highly homologous variants made up a TCR beta motif, and this motif appeared characteristic of ankylosing spondylitis blood.

There are many counts of this clonotype. Its antigen is not identified. Making the TCR beta libraries involved quantitative 5'-RACE with molecular barcodes. TCRdb reanalysed the 5' RACE reads using MiXCR and keeps one entry per CDR3 protein. This repertoire shows 150,000 or so distinct CDR3 sequences, roughly 10% found once; its top ten account for approximately 16%. CDR3 length: 15 amino acids. Germline V gene data show CDR1 as WSHSY and CDR2 as SAAADI. V was trimmed by 4 bases and J by 8 bases, leaving 18 bases between them. The clonotype was recovered from a female donor with ankylosing spondylitis or in good health (not recorded which). The chain is built from TRBV10-2 and TRBJ2-1; D is possibly TRBD1 (6 bases). The sequenced sample consisted of blood, either unsorted or a sorted T cell fraction (not recorded which). CDR3 bases: TGCGCCAGCAGTGCACAGGGACGAGTTTACGATGAGCAGTTCTTC. Its translation is CASSAQGRVYDEQFF.